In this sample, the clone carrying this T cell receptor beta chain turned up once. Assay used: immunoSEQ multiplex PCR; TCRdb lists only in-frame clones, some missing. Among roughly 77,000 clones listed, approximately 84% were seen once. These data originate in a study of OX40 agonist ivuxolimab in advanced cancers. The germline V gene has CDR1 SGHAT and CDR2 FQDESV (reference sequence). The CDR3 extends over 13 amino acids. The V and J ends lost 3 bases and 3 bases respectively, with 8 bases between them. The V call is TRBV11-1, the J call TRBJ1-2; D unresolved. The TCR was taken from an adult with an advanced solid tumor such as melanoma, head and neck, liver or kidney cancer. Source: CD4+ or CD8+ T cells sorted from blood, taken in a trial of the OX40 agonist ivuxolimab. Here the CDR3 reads CASSFSSDYGYTF. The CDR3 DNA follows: TGTGCCAGCAGCTTCAGTTCGGACTATGGCTACACCTTC.